This T cell receptor (beta chain) was sequenced for a study of blood T cell repertoires in COVID-19. Across the whole study: The United States, Italy and Spain supplied acute and convalescent COVID-19 samples. T cells, B-cell-depleted T cells, or PBMCs provided the cDNA or gDNA that served as material.

V lost 2 bases and J 6 bases, leaving 6 bases between the germline ends. The CDR3 runs 12 residues. The germline gives CDR1 MNHNS, CDR2 SASEGT. As processed by the authors: Amplification of reference gene primers was used by the study to estimate nucleated cell counts. Sequencing was performed with immunoSEQ multiplex PCR; in TCRdb, only in-frame clones are kept and a portion is missing. D and trimming were read from the DNA, whereas the V and J calls and clone size are those reported in that table. The data contain around 87,000 clones, roughly three quarters of them singletons. Material: peripheral blood. The sequence was collected from an elderly woman with acute or convalescent COVID-19. V is TRBV6-1 and J is TRBJ2-3; tentative D call: TRBD2 (5 bases). CDR3 DNA sequence: TGTGCCAGCAGTGAACGGGATGATACGCAGTATTTT. It encodes CASSERDDTQYF.